The 15 T cell receptor beta chains below were found in one sample sequenced in a study of a mutant IDH1 vaccine in newly diagnosed glioma. TCRdb's table, derived via immunoSEQ multiplex PCR, lists solely in-frame clones and lacks some. The profile shows roughly 40,000 clones, approximately 91% of them singletons. The antigens these receptors bind are not known. Noted time point: week 5, during vaccination. Each dose of the vaccine consisted of 300 ug of mutant IDH1 20-mer peptide, with topical imiquimod. This specimen was PBMCs, taken from a glioma patient whose treatment included an IDH1 peptide vaccine. The origin of the receptors is a man between 50 and 59 years old with glioma.

V is TRBV4-2 and J is TRBJ2-7, with 11 bases that match TRBD2. Germline lookup yields CDR1 LGHNA and CDR2 YNFKEQ. The CDR3 totals 19 residues. V gave up 0 bases and J gave up 0 bases; unmatched junction bases: 10. The CDR3 region is CASSQEVGTSGYVSYEQYF. The CDR3 coding sequence is TGTGCCAGCAGCCAAGAAGTCGGGACTAGCGGTTATGTCTCCTACGAGCAGTACTTC.

The chain couples TRBV12-5 to TRBJ1-5, with TRBD1 matching over 7 bases. The germline V gene encodes CDR1 LGHNT and CDR2 FRNRAP. The CDR3 is 15 amino acids. J was trimmed by 2 bases and V by 9 bases; bases with no gene match: 10. The CDR3 sequence: CASAIGQARNQPQHF. The CDR3 nucleotides are TGTGCTAGCGCGATAGGACAGGCGCGCAATCAGCCCCAGCATTTT.

This clone was recorded a few times. This sequence joins TRBV2 and TRBJ2-7; D unresolved. V lost 7 bases, J lost 3 bases, and 10 bases lay in between. Looked up from germline, CDR1 is SNHLY and CDR2 is FYNNEI. The CDR3 runs 12 residues. DNA of the CDR3: TGTGCCAGCAACAGAGACCGCTACGAGCAGTACTTC. Protein product: CASNRDRYEQYF.

V usage is TRBV9 and J usage is TRBJ1-2; D gene ambiguous. The germline V and J ends were trimmed by 2 bases and 4 bases, with 9 bases remaining between them. Germline V gene sequence: CDR1 SGDLS, CDR2 YYNGEE. This CDR3 is 13 amino acids long. CDR3 loop: CASSVEGGYGYTF. Written as DNA, the CDR3 is TGTGCCAGCAGCGTGGAGGGCGGCTATGGCTACACCTTC.

The genes are TRBV2 and TRBJ1-1, with a possible D match to TRBD1 (6 bases). In germline, CDR1 is SNHLY, CDR2 FYNNEI. Between the trimmed V and J ends, which lost 6 bases and 5 bases, there was a span of 13 bases. The CDR3 loop spans 13 amino acids. The CDR3 nucleotides are TGTGCCAGCAGAGCAGGGGTCGGGACTGAAGCTTTCTTT. Translation gives CASRAGVGTEAFF.

This sequence joins TRBV6-1 and TRBJ1-1, with D possibly being TRBD1 (6 bases). The CDR3 contains 15 residues. The germline V and J ends were trimmed by 6 bases and 2 bases, with 16 bases remaining between them. CDR1 is MNHNS, CDR2 SASEGT, per germline. CDR3 DNA sequence: TGTGCCAGCAGGAACCCGTGGGGGGCAAACACTGAAGCTTTCTTT. Translated, it gives CASRNPWGANTEAFF.

This chain joins TRBV6-5 and TRBJ2-5; 8 bases agree with TRBD2. Germline V gene sequence: CDR1 MNHEY, CDR2 SVGAGI. The junction had 7 bases not matched to a gene; V was cut back by 0 bases and J by 4 bases. The CDR3 spans 16 residues. As DNA, the CDR3 is TGTGCCAGCAGTTACTCGTTACTAGCGGTAGTAGAGACCCAGTACTTC. It yields the protein CASSYSLLAVVETQYF.

The chain joins TRBV18 to TRBJ1-5; D is uncertain. CDR1 is KGHSH, CDR2 LQKENI, per germline. This CDR3 region has 13 residues. Trimming stripped 2 bases from V and 4 bases from J, with 6 bases between. CDR3 DNA sequence: TGTGCCAGCTCACCAGACACAAATCAGCCCCAGCATTTT. Protein: CASSPDTNQPQHF.

In its sample, this clone was seen a few times. V gene TRBV14 combines with J gene TRBJ1-3; D not certain. CDR1 and CDR2 from the germline V gene are SGHDN and FVKESK. The V gene lost 1 base and the J gene lost 0 bases, with 10 bases spanning the gap. The CDR3 length is 16 residues. The CDR3 sequence: CASSQVVTRSGNTIYF. CDR3 sequence (DNA): TGTGCCAGCAGCCAAGTGGTTACGCGCTCTGGAAACACCATATATTTT.

The chain uses TRBV27 and TRBJ2-1; 10 bases fit TRBD2. Germline lookup yields CDR1 MNHEY and CDR2 SMNVEV (reference sequence). J lost 2 bases, V lost 3 bases, and 10 bases had no gene match. The CDR3 is 18 residues long. CDR3 loop: CASSFLRASGRPYNEQFF. The DNA of the CDR3 is TGTGCCAGCAGTTTCCTCCGCGCTAGCGGGAGACCCTACAATGAGCAGTTCTTC.

J is TRBJ1-2 and V is TRBV5-1, with D perhaps TRBD1 (6 bases). The CDR3 totals 14 residues. V lost 0 bases to trimming and J lost 4 bases, with 10 bases between them. Germline V gene data show CDR1 as SGHRS and CDR2 as YFSETQ. For the CDR3, the DNA is TGCGCCAGCAGCTTGGGGGGGCCCCTCTATGGCTACACCTTC. This gives the protein CASSLGGPLYGYTF.

The chain combines TRBV13 with TRBJ2-2; TRBD2 aligns across 8 bases. The CDR3 runs 15 residues. Germline CDR1 reads PRHDT; CDR2 reads FYEKMQ (reference sequence). V was pared by 4 bases and J by 6 bases, with 7 bases of the junction left unmatched. CDR3: CASSSRPGGAGELFF. DNA of the CDR3: TGTGCCAGCAGCTCACGGCCCGGGGGGGCCGGGGAGCTGTTTTTT. The full variable domain, with the rest looked up from reference TRBV13 and TRBJ2-2, is AAGVIQSPRHLIKEKRETATLKCYPIPRHDTVYWYQQGPGQDPQFLISFYEKMQSDKGSIPDRFSAQQFSDYHSELNMSSLELGDSALYFCASSSRPGGAGELFFGEGSRLTVL.

The chain carries TRBV11-2 and TRBJ2-7, with 9 bases fitting TRBD1. The germline V gene has CDR1 SGHAT and CDR2 FQNNGV. V dropped 5 bases and J dropped 4; count of bases not matched to a gene: 9. The CDR3 is made up of 15 amino acids. This chain's CDR3 is CASSPVGTGIYEQYF. The CDR3 DNA follows: TGTGCCAGCAGCCCCGTAGGGACAGGGATATACGAGCAGTACTTC.

J is TRBJ1-1 and V is TRBV5-1, with no clear D. CDR1 and CDR2 (germline): SGHRS, YFSETQ. The CDR3 totals 13 residues. V lost 0 bases, J lost 1 base, and 4 bases lay in between. Here the CDR3 reads CASSLGTNTEAFF. CDR3 nucleotide sequence: TGCGCCAGCAGCTTGGGCACGAACACTGAAGCTTTCTTT.

The J gene is TRBJ2-5, the V gene TRBV29-1, with D maybe TRBD2 (8 bases). The CDR3 loop spans 15 amino acids. Trimming left V 0 bases short and J 5 bases short, with 16 bases between. Germline assignment: CDR1 SQVTM and CDR2 ANQGSEA. CDR3 sequence (DNA): TGCAGCGTTGAAGAGCGGGGGGCCAGGGGGGAGACCCAGTACTTC. Its protein is CSVEERGARGETQYF.